A single sample gave rise to the 12 T cell receptor beta chains below, sequenced in a study of blood T cell repertoires in COVID-19. The data were produced by immunoSEQ multiplex PCR, yet TCRdb's version contains in-frame clones alone and is incomplete. The table lists 200,000 to 250,000 clones, approximately 84% of them singletons. The sample consisted of peripheral blood. These receptor sequences come from a man between 35 and 55 years old with acute or convalescent COVID-19.

This clone occurred a few times. This chain connects TRBV2 to TRBJ1-1; perhaps TRBD1 as D (6 bases). Per the germline V gene, CDR1 is SNHLY and CDR2 is FYNNEI. This CDR3 is 15 amino acids long. V was trimmed by 5 bases and J by 1 base, leaving 14 bases between them. The CDR3 bases are TGTGCCAGCAGTTCTACAGGGACGGGGAACACTGAAGCTTTCTTT. The encoded protein is CASSSTGTGNTEAFF.

The sample holds one count of this clone. This sequence joins TRBV6-5 and TRBJ1-5; D not resolved. Trimming shortened V by 2 bases and J by 5 bases, and 7 bases separated the two germline ends. In germline, CDR1 is MNHEY, CDR2 SVGAGI. This CDR3 contains 13 residues. The DNA of the CDR3 is TGTGCCAGCAGTTACGGGAGGGATCAGCCCCAGCATTTT. Translation: CASSYGRDQPQHF.

This clone was seen only once. V gene TRBV25-1 combines with J gene TRBJ2-1, with 9 bases matching TRBD1. The CDR3 spans 15 residues. From germline, CDR1 is MGHDK and CDR2 SYGVNS. V lost 3 bases and J lost 6; bases outside the gene matches: 6. CDR3 loop: CASSEDRGILNEQFF. As DNA, the CDR3 is TGTGCCAGCAGTGAGGACAGGGGAATTCTCAATGAGCAGTTCTTC.

About this clone: In the same sample, other DNA sequences code for this CDR3. J is TRBJ2-2 and V is TRBV5-1; 7 bases map to TRBD1. This CDR3 spans 15 amino acids. Germline values: CDR1 SGHRS, CDR2 YFSETQ. With 1 base clipped from V and 0 bases from J, the junction kept 0 bases outside the gene matches. The chain's CDR3 is CASSLQGANTGELFF. In nucleotides, the CDR3 is TGCGCCAGCAGCTTGCAGGGGGCGAACACCGGGGAGCTGTTTTTT.

J is TRBJ1-5 and V is TRBV28; perhaps TRBD1 as D (5 bases). The CDR3 covers 13 residues. Per the germline V gene, CDR1 is MDHEN and CDR2 is SYDVKM. V was trimmed by 5 bases and J by 5 bases, leaving 10 bases between them. Here the CDR3 reads CASSPGLYQPQHF. The CDR3 DNA is TGTGCCAGCAGTCCGGGACTCTATCAGCCCCAGCATTTT.

This clone was observed a handful of times. The chain is built from TRBV9 and TRBJ2-7; TRBD1 matches 11 bases. V shed 3 bases and J 2 bases; nucleotides not matched to a gene: 4. There are 15 residues in the CDR3. Germline-derived CDR1 and CDR2 are SGDLS and YYNGEE. CDR3 nucleotides: TGTGCCAGCAGCGGGGGACAGGGGGATCCCTACGAGCAGTACTTC. It encodes CASSGGQGDPYEQYF.

The chain recombines TRBV28 with TRBJ1-1, with D possibly matching TRBD1 (6 bases). This CDR3 region has 15 residues. V shed 2 bases and J shed 5 bases, with 15 bases lying between them. CDR1 is MDHEN and CDR2 is SYDVKM in the germline V gene. In DNA form, the CDR3 reads TGTGCCAGCAGTTTACCACAGGGAAGTGGGACTGAAGCTTTCTTT. Translated, it gives CASSLPQGSGTEAFF.

V is TRBV28 and J is TRBJ1-2; D is perhaps TRBD1 (6 bases). This CDR3 comprises 13 residues. Trimming removed 3 bases at V and 4 bases at J, with 9 bases between. Germline V CDR1 and CDR2: MDHEN, SYDVKM. The CDR3 nucleotides read TGTGCCAGCAGTTTCTACAGGGCCTATGGCTACACCTTC. Translated: CASSFYRAYGYTF.

V usage is TRBV9 and J usage is TRBJ1-2, with 7 bases that match TRBD1. V lost 0 bases, J lost 4 bases, and 6 bases stayed unmatched. Germline CDR1 is SGDLS and CDR2 is YYNGEE. The CDR3 is made up of 15 amino acids. The CDR3 is CASSVATGDFYGYTF. CDR3 sequence (DNA): TGTGCCAGCAGCGTAGCAACAGGGGATTTCTATGGCTACACCTTC.

This chain connects TRBV7-2 to TRBJ1-2, with 7 bases identical to TRBD1. In germline, CDR1 is SGHTA, CDR2 FQGNSA. V was clipped by 2 bases and J by 4 bases; unmatched bases: 7. The CDR3 is 15 amino acids. CDR3 in amino acids: CASSLNRGGSYGYTF. CDR3 in DNA: TGTGCCAGCAGCTTAAACAGGGGTGGAAGCTATGGCTACACCTTC.

This rearrangement joins TRBV2 to TRBJ1-2; 7 bases agree with TRBD1. The CDR3 runs 13 residues. Germline V lookup: CDR1 SNHLY, CDR2 FYNNEI. Trimming removed 4 bases from V and 7 bases from J; junction bases left unmatched: 6. This chain's CDR3 is CASSGQGRGGYTF. The CDR3 DNA is TGTGCCAGCAGTGGACAGGGAAGGGGTGGCTACACCTTC.

The chain recombines TRBV30 with TRBJ1-5; unclear D gene. This CDR3 contains 13 residues. V dropped 1 base and J dropped 7 bases, with 11 bases sitting between them. Germline CDR1 GTSNPN, CDR2 SVGIG (reference sequence). The CDR3: CAWSGVGAQPQHF. DNA of the CDR3: TGTGCCTGGAGTGGTGTGGGAGCCCAGCCCCAGCATTTT.